Shown below are 30 T cell receptor beta chains from a single sample sequenced in a study of blood T cell repertoires in COVID-19. Sequencing was performed with immunoSEQ multiplex PCR; in TCRdb, only in-frame clones are kept and a portion is missing. The sample records some 170,000 clones, 80% to 90% being singletons. Sequenced material: peripheral blood. Source of these receptors: a woman aged 70 to 79 with COVID-19, enrolled during active disease.

CDR3 region: CASSLLTVYGYTF. CDR3 DNA sequence: TGTGCCAGCAGTCTTCTCACGGTGTATGGCTACACCTTC. The gene calls are TRBV28 and TRBJ1-2; D is unclear. Looked up from germline, CDR1 is MDHEN and CDR2 is SYDVKM. This CDR3 region has 13 residues. V dropped 5 bases and J dropped 5 bases, with 12 bases sitting between them.

This sequence joins TRBV5-1 and TRBJ2-1; 9 bases align to TRBD2. The CDR3 consists of 16 residues. Germline V gene lookup returns CDR1 SGHRS and CDR2 YFSETQ. J was trimmed by 5 bases and V by 2 bases; bases with no gene match: 8. The CDR3 nucleotides are TGCGCCAGCAGCTTTGGGTGGAGCGGGAGGAACAATGAGCAGTTCTTC. This encodes CASSFGWSGRNNEQFF.

About this clone itself: The sample holds other DNA sequences that translate to the same CDR3. The CDR3 protein is CASSPGQGEAFF. The CDR3 DNA follows: TGCGCCAGCAGCCCTGGACAGGGGGAAGCTTTCTTT. The chain uses TRBV5-1 and TRBJ1-1, with 9 bases identical to TRBD1. This CDR3 is built from 12 residues. From germline, CDR1 is SGHRS and CDR2 YFSETQ. V trimming: 4 bases; J trimming: 8 bases; junction bases outside the gene matches: 3.

The chain has TRBV6-6 and TRBJ2-5; possible D gene TRBD1, 6 bases. Trimming took 5 bases from V and 2 from J, leaving 15 bases between them. Germline V CDR1 and CDR2: MNHNY, SVGAGI (reference sequence). The CDR3 covers 15 residues. The CDR3, as DNA: TGTGCCAGCAGTCCTCTCACGGGACAACAAGAGACCCAGTACTTC. Translation gives CASSPLTGQQETQYF.

The chain recombines TRBV4-1 with TRBJ1-5, with unresolved D. The CDR3 spans 15 residues. Trimming took 0 bases from V and 4 from J, leaving 10 bases between them. Germline CDR1 MGHRA, CDR2 YSYEKL. The CDR3 DNA follows: TGCGCCAGCAGCCAAGATAGGCGGCAGAATCAGCCCCAGCATTTT. Translated, it gives CASSQDRRQNQPQHF.

This rearrangement joins TRBV28 to TRBJ1-3; D is ambiguous. Trimming left V 4 bases short and J 0 bases short, with 7 bases between. The CDR3 totals 14 residues. Germline lookup yields CDR1 MDHEN and CDR2 SYDVKM. CDR3 nucleotides: TGTGCCAGCAGTTCGCCGGGCTCTGGAAACACCATATATTTT. Its protein is CASSSPGSGNTIYF.

This rearrangement joins TRBV7-2 to TRBJ1-2, with 10 bases that match TRBD1. The ends lost 4 bases at V and 7 bases at J; junction bases unmatched: 6. CDR3 size: 14 residues. Germline V gene lookup returns CDR1 SGHTA and CDR2 FQGNSA. The CDR3 spells CASSSPTGGRGYTF. CDR3 sequence (DNA): TGTGCCAGCAGCTCCCCGACAGGGGGCCGTGGCTACACCTTC. The complete variable domain, with remaining parts taken from reference TRBV7-2 and TRBJ1-2, reads GAGVSQSPSNKVTEKGKDVELRCDPISGHTALYWYRQSLGQGLEFLIYFQGNSAPDKSGLPSDRFSAERTGGSVSTLTIQRTQQEDSAVYLCASSSPTGGRGYTFGSGTRLTVV.

This clone was recorded only once. The CDR3 spells CASSRGQGDQPQHF. The DNA of the CDR3 is TGTGCCAGCAGCCGAGGACAGGGAGATCAGCCCCAGCATTTT. The rearrangement uses TRBV13 and TRBJ1-5; 8 nucleotides line up with TRBD1. V lost 5 bases and J lost 5; bases outside the gene matches: 5. This CDR3 has 14 amino acids. Germline V lookup: CDR1 PRHDT, CDR2 FYEKMQ (reference sequence).

On this clone: The identical CDR3 is also encoded by other nucleotide sequences in the sample. V gene TRBV5-6 combines with J gene TRBJ1-4, with a possible D match to TRBD1 (6 bases). Germline CDR1 reads SGHDT; CDR2 reads YYEEEE. This CDR3 is 13 amino acids long. V gave up 2 bases and J gave up 4 bases, with 6 bases separating them. The DNA of the CDR3 is TGTGCCAGCAGCTTACAGGGTAATGAAAAACTGTTTTTT. This translates into CASSLQGNEKLFF.

The chain uses TRBV19 and TRBJ1-1, with TRBD1 matching over 8 bases. The ends lost 4 bases at V and 6 bases at J; junction bases unmatched: 7. This CDR3 region has 14 residues. The germline V gene encodes CDR1 LNHDA and CDR2 SQIVND (reference sequence). The DNA for the CDR3 is TGTGCCAGTAGTACCGACAGGGGAAAGCCTGAAGCTTTCTTT. It is translated as CASSTDRGKPEAFF. The whole variable domain, remainder taken from reference TRBV19 and TRBJ1-1, is DGGITQSPKYLFRKEGQNVTLSCEQNLNHDAMYWYRQDPGQGLRLIYYSQIVNDFQKGDIAEGYSVSREKKESFPLTVTSAQKNPTAFYLCASSTDRGKPEAFFGQGTRLTVV.

This chain joins TRBV6-6 and TRBJ1-6, with D possibly TRBD1 on 5 matching bases. Germline lookup yields CDR1 MNHNY and CDR2 SVGAGI (reference sequence). CDR3 length: 20 residues. V lost 6 bases to trimming and J lost 7 bases, with 31 bases between them. CDR3 nucleotide sequence: TGTGCCAGCAGCTCAGGTCAGGGTGCATTTTATACGGATCGAAATTCACCCCTCCACTTT. This codes for CASSSGQGAFYTDRNSPLHF.

The V gene is TRBV28, the J gene TRBJ2-7; D remains unclear. The CDR3 consists of 14 residues. The germline V gene encodes CDR1 MDHEN and CDR2 SYDVKM. V was trimmed by 5 bases and J by 0 bases, leaving 11 bases between them. This CDR3 is CASSNPRSSYEQYF. In DNA form, the CDR3 reads TGTGCCAGCAGTAACCCAAGGAGCTCCTACGAGCAGTACTTC.

The genes are TRBV28 and TRBJ1-4, with 9 bases aligning to TRBD1. The V segment lost 6 bases and the J segment 7 bases; nucleotides outside the gene matches: 12. Germline CDR1 MDHEN, CDR2 SYDVKM. The CDR3 extends over 16 amino acids. In DNA, the CDR3 is TGTGCCAGCAGCCGACAGGGACAGGGTTTTGCTGAAAAACTGTTTTTT. Its protein product is CASSRQGQGFAEKLFF.

The chain carries TRBV7-9 and TRBJ2-7; TRBD1 matches at 8 bases. The germline V gene has CDR1 SEHNR and CDR2 FQNEAQ (reference sequence). The CDR3 sequence is 14 residues long. Trimming at V came to 2 bases and at J to 3 bases, leaving 3 bases not matched to a gene. The CDR3 reads CASSLRTGNYEQYF. CDR3 nucleotide sequence: TGTGCCAGCAGCTTAAGGACAGGGAACTACGAGCAGTACTTC.

The chain couples TRBV27 to TRBJ2-2, with 11 bases aligning to TRBD2. This CDR3 comprises 17 residues. The V gene's germline CDR1 is MNHEY and CDR2 SMNVEV (reference sequence). J was trimmed by 1 base and V by 0 bases; bases with no gene match: 1. The CDR3 nucleotides are TGTGCCAGCAGTTTATCCGGGACTAGCGGGAACACCGGGGAGCTGTTTTTT. Translating it yields CASSLSGTSGNTGELFF.

The chain joins TRBV7-9 to TRBJ2-5; TRBD2 agrees at 14 bases. The V segment lost 5 bases and the J segment 6 bases; nucleotides outside the gene matches: 8. Germline V gene data show CDR1 as SEHNR and CDR2 as FQNEAQ (reference sequence). This CDR3 region has 16 residues. CDR3 sequence reads: CASSPTSGRALKTQYF. Here the CDR3 DNA reads TGTGCCAGCAGCCCGACTAGCGGGAGGGCCTTGAAGACCCAGTACTTC.

V is TRBV27 and J is TRBJ1-1, with 10 nucleotides matching TRBD1. V dropped 2 bases and J dropped 8; count of bases not matched to a gene: 5. The V gene's germline CDR1 is MNHEY and CDR2 SMNVEV (reference sequence). The CDR3 is made up of 14 amino acids. CDR3: CASSLMGQGLEAFF. Here the CDR3 DNA reads TGTGCCAGCAGTTTAATGGGACAGGGGCTAGAAGCTTTCTTT.

The rearrangement uses TRBV19 and TRBJ1-5; the match to TRBD1 covers 8 bases. The CDR3 is 14 residues long. CDR1 is LNHDA and CDR2 is SQIVND in the germline V gene (reference sequence). Germline trimming cut 6 bases from V and 4 bases from J; bases unmatched to any gene: 5. CDR3 region: CASSTGGRNQPQHF. The CDR3 coding sequence is TGTGCCAGTAGCACAGGGGGAAGAAATCAGCCCCAGCATTTT.

The V and J genes are TRBV6-2 or TRBV6-3 and TRBJ2-5; no clear D. Trimming took off 4 bases at V and 4 bases at J, with 4 bases between the two ends. Germline loops: CDR1 MNHEY, CDR2 SVGEGT. The CDR3 loop spans 11 amino acids. CDR3 loop: CASSSGETQYF. In nucleotides, the CDR3 is TGTGCCAGCAGTTCGGGAGAGACCCAGTACTTC.

This clone has only one observation. The genes are TRBV10-3 and TRBJ2-5, with D perhaps matching TRBD2 (6 bases). From germline, CDR1 is ENHRY and CDR2 SYGVKD. V was clipped by 7 bases and J by 4 bases, with 10 bases between them. The CDR3 is 12 residues long. The CDR3 bases are TGTGCCATCACTAGCGAAGGAGAGACCCAGTACTTC. It specifies CAITSEGETQYF.

The gene calls are TRBV5-5 and TRBJ2-5, with a weak D call TRBD1 (7 bases). Trimming pared 4 bases from V and 7 bases from J, leaving 20 bases between. Germline CDR1 is SGHKS and CDR2 is YYEKEE (reference sequence). This CDR3 region has 15 residues. The CDR3 loop reads CASSPGRQGGLTQYF. DNA for the CDR3: TGTGCCAGCAGCCCGGGCCGGCAGGGGGGTTTGACCCAGTACTTC. Supplemented by reference TRBV5-5 and TRBJ2-5, the full variable domain reads DAGVTQSPTHLIKTRGQQVTLRCSPISGHKSVSWYQQVLGQGPQFIFQYYEKEERGRGNFPDRFSARQFPNYSSELNVNALLLGDSALYLCASSPGRQGGLTQYFGPGTRLLVL.

This clone was observed a few times. The chain couples TRBV3-1 (or the pseudogene TRBV3-2) to TRBJ2-7; D is unresolved. The CDR3 contains 14 residues. CDR1 and CDR2 (germline): LGHDT, YNNKEL (reference sequence). V lost 1 base to trimming and J lost 2 bases, with 9 bases between them. The CDR3 is CASSQGRLAYEQYF. The CDR3 DNA is TGTGCCAGCAGCCAAGGTCGACTTGCCTACGAGCAGTACTTC.

CDR3 sequence reads: CASSLPGLVGHSPLHF. In nucleotides, the CDR3 is TGTGCCAGCTCACTACCGGGACTCGTGGGACATTCACCCCTCCACTTT. V is TRBV18 and J is TRBJ1-6; tentative D call: TRBD1 (5 bases). The CDR3 has 16 residues. Looked up from germline, CDR1 is KGHSH and CDR2 is LQKENI. V was pared by 4 bases and J by 8 bases, with 18 bases between. Drawing the rest from reference TRBV18 and TRBJ1-6, the complete variable domain is NAGVMQNPRHLVRRRGQEARLRCSPMKGHSHVYWYRQLPEEGLKFMVYLQKENIIDESGMPKERFSAEFPKEGPSILRIQQVVRGDSAAYFCASSLPGLVGHSPLHFGNGTRLTVT.

V is TRBV6-5 and J is TRBJ2-1, with D possibly being TRBD1 (6 bases). V shed 8 bases and J shed 0 bases, with 14 bases lying between them. Germline V lookup: CDR1 MNHEY, CDR2 SVGAGI. The CDR3 is made up of 15 amino acids. The CDR3 here is CASGRTARSYNEQFF. The CDR3 DNA reads TGTGCCAGCGGGCGGACAGCACGCTCCTACAATGAGCAGTTCTTC.

CDR3 amino acids: CASSTGTSGSIQYF. In DNA, the CDR3 is TGTGCCAGCAGTACCGGGACTAGCGGGAGCATTCAGTACTTC. The chain employs TRBV7-2 and TRBJ2-4; 14 positions agree with TRBD2. CDR1 and CDR2 from the germline V gene are SGHTA and FQGNSA. V was pared by 6 bases and J by 9 bases, with 4 bases of the junction left unmatched. This CDR3 has 14 amino acids.

The rearrangement uses TRBV24-1 and TRBJ2-1; 9 bases line up with TRBD1. The CDR3 runs 16 residues. V lost 7 bases and J lost 6; bases outside the gene matches: 12. Germline CDR1 reads KGHDR; CDR2 reads SFDVKD. The CDR3 bases are TGTGCCACCAGACAGGGGGCCGGTCGAGACTCCAATGAGCAGTTCTTC. This translates into CATRQGAGRDSNEQFF.

This chain uses TRBV5-4 with TRBJ1-1, with TRBD1 identical over 8 bases. Trimming removed 4 bases from V and 5 bases from J; junction bases left unmatched: 7. CDR1 is SGHNT, CDR2 YYREEE, per germline (reference sequence). The CDR3 covers 14 residues. The DNA of the CDR3 is TGTGCCAGCAGCGGATACAGGGGGAGAACTGAAGCTTTCTTT. Translated, it gives CASSGYRGRTEAFF.

This rearrangement joins TRBV6-5 to TRBJ1-4; 10 bases fit TRBD1. The V gene end was trimmed by 5 bases and the J gene end by 6 bases; junction bases not matched to a gene: 3. The CDR3 consists of 14 residues. Looked up from germline, CDR1 is MNHEY and CDR2 is SVGAGI. The CDR3 region is CASSQTGGDEKLFF. The CDR3 nucleotides read TGTGCCAGCAGTCAGACAGGGGGCGATGAAAAACTGTTTTTT.

Only one count was recorded for this clone. The DNA for the CDR3 is TGTGCCAGCAGCCAACTACGGGAGGGCCGGGGCACAGATACGCAGTATTTT. Protein product: CASSQLREGRGTDTQYF. The V call is TRBV4-2, the J call TRBJ2-3; 8 bases align to TRBD2. This CDR3 is built from 17 residues. V lost 2 bases, J lost 1 base, and 8 bases stayed unmatched. Germline CDR1 reads LGHNA; CDR2 reads YNFKEQ.

V and J are TRBV11-3 and TRBJ2-1, with D hard to call. V dropped 5 bases and J dropped 4 bases, with 18 bases sitting between them. The CDR3 is 16 residues long. Germline V gives CDR1 SGHNT, CDR2 YENEEA. The CDR3 DNA follows: TGTGCCAGCAGCCCCCGTGAAGTCGCCAGTTACAATGAGCAGTTCTTC. This sequence encodes CASSPREVASYNEQFF.